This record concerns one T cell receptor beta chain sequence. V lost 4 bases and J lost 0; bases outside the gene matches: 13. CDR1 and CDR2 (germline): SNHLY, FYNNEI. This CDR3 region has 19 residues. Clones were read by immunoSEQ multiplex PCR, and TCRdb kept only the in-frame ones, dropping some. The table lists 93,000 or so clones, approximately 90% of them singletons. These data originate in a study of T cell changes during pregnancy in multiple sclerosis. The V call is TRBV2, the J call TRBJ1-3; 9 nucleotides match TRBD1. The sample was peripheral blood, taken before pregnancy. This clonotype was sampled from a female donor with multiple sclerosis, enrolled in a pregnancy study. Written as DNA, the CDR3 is TGTGCCAGCAGTGTCCCCCGGAGGGGACAGGGTCCCTCTGGAAACACCATATATTTT. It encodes CASSVPRRGQGPSGNTIYF.